Each of the 26 T cell receptor beta chains below was sequenced from the same sample in a study of read filtering for tumor transcriptome and immune sequencing. The library was built from roughly 400 ng RNA with molecular barcoded adaptors for alpha/delta and beta/gamma chains. MiXCR, run by TCRdb on the reads, gives a single entry per CDR3 protein. The data show 35,000 to 50,000 distinct CDR3 sequences, about 20% seen once. Sequenced material: a population of CD138-negative cells sorted from bone marrow. The origin of the receptors is a donor over 35 with multiple myeloma.

About this clonotype: This may be a read error, as it is one base from a much larger clone. V usage is TRBV13 and J usage is TRBJ2-2, with 9 bases identical to TRBD1. Germline V gene data show CDR1 as PRHDT and CDR2 as FYEKMQ (reference sequence). This CDR3 is 15 amino acids long. Unmatched junction bases numbered 5, after V lost 3 bases and J lost 6 bases. CDR3 coding DNA: TGTGCCAGCAGCTTGGACAGGGGATACGCCGGGGAGCTGTTTTTT. Its protein is CASSLDRGYAGELFF.

This clonotype was observed a few times. The chain is built from TRBV12-3 or TRBV12-4 and TRBJ2-1, with a tentative D call TRBD1 (6 bases). The ends were cut back, 3 bases at V and 3 bases at J, with 12 bases in the middle. The CDR3 runs 15 residues. The chain's CDR3 is CASSLATGYYNEQFF. The CDR3 DNA follows: TGTGCCAGCAGTTTGGCTACAGGGTACTACAATGAGCAGTTCTTC.

The chain joins TRBV20-1 to TRBJ1-1; D might be TRBD1 (6 bases). V lost 2 bases and J lost 1, with 11 bases in between. Germline loops: CDR1 DFQATT, CDR2 SNEGSKA (reference sequence). The CDR3 extends over 14 amino acids. The CDR3 here is CSARTGMWNTEAFF. CDR3 nucleotides: TGCAGTGCTAGAACAGGGATGTGGAACACTGAAGCTTTCTTT.

V gene TRBV11-2 combines with J gene TRBJ2-7; either TRBD1 or TRBD2 may supply D (6 bases each). In germline, CDR1 is SGHAT, CDR2 FQNNGV. The CDR3 is made up of 13 amino acids. Trimming cost V 5 bases and J 3 bases, with 11 bases left between them. The DNA for the CDR3 is TGTGCCAGCAGCCCGGGGGCCGGCTACGAGCAGTACTTC. Translated: CASSPGAGYEQYF. The complete variable domain, with remaining parts taken from reference TRBV11-2 and TRBJ2-7, reads EAGVAQSPRYKIIEKRQSVAFWCNPISGHATLYWYQQILGQGPKLLIQFQNNGVVDDSQLPKDRFSAERLKGVDSTLKIQPAKLEDSAVYLCASSPGAGYEQYFGPGTRLTVT.

At least ten counts were recorded for this clonotype. The rearrangement uses TRBV12-3 or TRBV12-4 and TRBJ2-7; D is unclear. This CDR3 spans 12 amino acids. V was clipped by 5 bases and J by 7 bases, with 12 bases between them. The CDR3 is CASSPPGVEQYF. The CDR3 coding sequence is TGTGCCAGCAGTCCCCCGGGCGTGGAGCAGTACTTC.

The V and J genes are TRBV5-1 and TRBJ1-5; 10 nucleotides agree with TRBD1. With V trimmed by 0 bases and J by 4 bases, 4 bases remained unmatched. From germline, CDR1 is SGHRS and CDR2 YFSETQ. The CDR3 is made up of 16 amino acids. The CDR3 nucleotides read TGCGCCAGCAGCTTGGACGGGACAGGGGAAAATCAGCCCCAGCATTTT. Translated: CASSLDGTGENQPQHF.

This clonotype was picked up many times. At one boundary the junction diverges from the germline segment, which might be a read error. The chain uses TRBV5-1 and TRBJ2-1; 8 bases align to TRBD1. The CDR3 loop spans 14 amino acids. CDR1 is SGHRS and CDR2 is YFSETQ in the germline V gene. The CDR3 nucleotides are TGCGCCAGCTACCGGGACAGGCACTACAATGAGCAGCTCTTC. It specifies CASYRDRHYNEQLF. Full variable domain (rest looked up from reference TRBV5-1 and TRBJ2-1): KAGVTQTPRYLIKTRGQQVTLSCSPISGHRSVSWYQQTPGQGLQFLFEYFSETQRNKGNFPGRFSGRQFSNSRSEMNVSTLELGDSALYLCASYRDRHYNEQLFGPGTRLTVL.

In its sample, this clonotype was seen a few times. The V and J genes are TRBV7-9 and TRBJ2-7, with D hard to call. The CDR3 runs to 14 residues. Looked up from germline, CDR1 is SEHNR and CDR2 is FQNEAQ (reference sequence). V was shortened by 2 bases and J by 3 bases, with 11 bases between the two germline ends. The CDR3 DNA sequence: TGTGCCAGCAGCTTATCGGGCAGCAGCTACGAGCAGTACTTC. Its translation: CASSLSGSSYEQYF.

As concerns this clonotype: Since a much larger clone is just one base distant, this may be a read error. V gene TRBV20-1 combines with J gene TRBJ2-7, with 8 bases that match TRBD2. The CDR3 is 13 residues long. Germline assignment: CDR1 DFQATT and CDR2 SNEGSKA (reference sequence). The ends lost 5 bases at V and 2 bases at J; junction bases unmatched: 5. CDR3 bases: TGCAGTGCTTTGACTAGCGCGACCTACGAGCAGTACTTC. It codes for CSALTSATYEQYF.

This clonotype was observed a handful of times. At one end, the junction sequence differs from germline, possibly due to a read error. V is TRBV20-1 and J is TRBJ2-7, with D perhaps matching TRBD1 or TRBD2 (5 bases each). The CDR3 spans 15 residues. Germline CDR1 is DFQATT and CDR2 is SNEGSKA (reference sequence). CDR3 DNA sequence: TGCAGTGCTAGCCGCGCTTGGACTGGGACCTACGGGCAGTACTTC. Its protein product is CSASRAWTGTYGQYF.

Comments on this clonotype: The junction differs from germline at one of its ends, possibly a read error. The J gene is TRBJ2-1, the V gene TRBV7-2; 9 nucleotides align to TRBD1. The V gene's germline CDR1 is SGHTA and CDR2 FQGNSA. This CDR3 is 15 amino acids long. CDR3: CASSSDRGSCNEQFF. CDR3 DNA sequence: TGCGCCAGCAGCTCGGACAGGGGCTCCTGCAATGAGCAGTTCTTC.

This clonotype was recorded at least ten times. CDR3 nucleotides: TGTGCCAGTAGTATTGCCAGAGTCACCGGGGAGCTGTTTTTT. Encoded protein: CASSIARVTGELFF. This rearrangement joins TRBV19 to TRBJ2-2; D is unresolved. Trimming stripped 3 bases from V and 4 bases from J, with 9 bases between. The CDR3 length is 14 residues. Germline V lookup: CDR1 LNHDA, CDR2 SQIVND (reference sequence).

As concerns this clonotype: Given a much more abundant clone one base away, this may be a read error. The rearrangement joins TRBV5-6 to TRBJ1-1; D not certain. CDR1 SGHDT and CDR2 YYEEEE come from the germline V gene. CDR3 length equals 9 residues. The CDR3 here is CASSLEALF. CDR3 bases: TGTGCCAGCAGCTTGGAAGCTCTCTTT.

The table lists this clonotype with many counts. This chain uses TRBV4-1 with TRBJ2-7; D is unresolved. The CDR3 loop spans 15 amino acids. V was clipped by 0 bases and J by 1 base, with 10 bases between them. The V gene's germline CDR1 is MGHRA and CDR2 YSYEKL. Here the CDR3 DNA reads TGCGCCAGCAGCCAAGAGTCCAGGATTTCCTACGAGCAGTACTTC. Its protein product is CASSQESRISYEQYF.

On this clonotype: A much more abundant neighbour one base away suggests this may be a read error. The chain couples TRBV5-1 to TRBJ1-1; D may be TRBD1 (6 bases). The CDR3 length is 14 residues. V was shortened by 2 bases and J by 1 base, with 9 bases between the two germline ends. Germline V gene data show CDR1 as SGHRS and CDR2 as YFSETQ. The CDR3 protein is CASSLTGTNTEAFF. For the CDR3, the DNA is TGCGCCAGCAGCTTAACAGGGACGAACACTGAAGCTTTCTTT. Full variable domain (outside the CDR3, taken from reference TRBV5-1 and TRBJ1-1): KAGVTQTPRYLIKTRGQQVTLSCSPISGHRSVSWYQQTPGQGLQFLFEYFSETQRNKGNFPGRFSGRQFSNSRSEMNVSTLELGDSALYLCASSLTGTNTEAFFGQGTRLTVV.

This clonotype was seen ten or more times. The rearrangement joins TRBV4-2 to TRBJ2-2, with 9 bases fitting TRBD2. The CDR3 runs 16 residues. Germline V CDR1 and CDR2: LGHNA, YNFKEQ. V lost 1 base to trimming and J lost 4 bases; unmatched junction nucleotides: 4. CDR3 DNA sequence: TGTGCCAGCAGCCAAGGACTAGCGGAAGTCACCGGGGAGCTGTTTTTT. Its translation: CASSQGLAEVTGELFF.

Turning to this clonotype: It may be a read error: a sequence one base away is much more abundant. J is TRBJ2-1 and V is TRBV19; 9 bases are shared with TRBD1. Per germline, CDR1 LNHDA and CDR2 SQIVND (reference sequence). This CDR3 is built from 16 residues. Germline trimming cut 8 bases from V and 10 bases from J; bases unmatched to any gene: 18. The CDR3 region is CASGIQGQGRSKEQFF. The CDR3 DNA is TGTGCCAGTGGGATACAGGGACAGGGTCGGTCCAAGGAGCAGTTCTTC.

This clonotype was observed many times. The rearrangement links TRBV5-1 to TRBJ1-4, with a tentative D call TRBD1 (5 bases). The germline V gene encodes CDR1 SGHRS and CDR2 YFSETQ. Between the trimmed V and J ends, which lost 4 bases and 5 bases, there was a span of 9 bases. This CDR3 is built from 13 residues. The CDR3 spells CASSDSYNEKLFF. The CDR3 bases are TGCGCCAGCAGCGACAGCTACAATGAAAAACTGTTTTTT.

As for this clonotype: One end of the junction fails to match germline, which may point to a read error. This chain connects TRBV20-1 to TRBJ2-7; TRBD1 might be the D (6 bases). The CDR3 covers 13 residues. Germline V gives CDR1 DFQATT, CDR2 SNEGSKA (reference sequence). CDR3 coding DNA: TGCAGTGCTGGAGACAGGTGGGCCTACGAGCAGTACTTC. This sequence encodes CSAGDRWAYEQYF.

Concerning this clonotype itself: This likely traces to a read error, being one base from a far larger clone. V is TRBV6-6 and J is TRBJ2-2; TRBD1 might be the D (5 bases). The CDR3 length is 15 residues. Trimming shortened V by 8 bases and J by 7 bases, and 20 bases separated the two germline ends. The V gene's germline CDR1 is MNHNY and CDR2 SVGAGI (reference sequence). In DNA, the CDR3 is TGTGCCAGCGGTGAACTTGAGGACAACGGCGGGGAGCTGTTTTTT. Protein sequence: CASGELEDNGGELFF.

This clonotype was picked up many times. The chain employs TRBV6-4 and TRBJ2-2, with 8 bases identical to TRBD1. The germline gives CDR1 MRHNA, CDR2 SNTAGT. The CDR3 is 15 amino acids. V was clipped by 3 bases and J by 8 bases; unmatched bases: 8. The CDR3 loop is CASSDLTGAKGELFF. In DNA form, the CDR3 reads TGTGCCAGCAGTGATCTGACAGGGGCGAAGGGGGAGCTGTTTTTT.

This clonotype was recorded at least ten times. V is TRBV28 and J is TRBJ1-2; possible D gene TRBD1, 5 bases. This CDR3 is built from 12 residues. The V end lost 3 bases, the J end lost 3 bases, and 5 bases lay between the germline ends. Germline loops: CDR1 MDHEN, CDR2 SYDVKM. Here the CDR3 DNA reads TGTGCCAGCAGTTTGGGGGACTATGGCTACACCTTC. Protein sequence: CASSLGDYGYTF.

By share of the sample, this clonotype is medium-sized. The genes are TRBV11-2 and TRBJ2-1; 11 positions agree with TRBD2. V lost 3 bases and J lost 3; bases outside the gene matches: 1. Germline loops: CDR1 SGHAT, CDR2 FQNNGV. The CDR3 is made up of 15 amino acids. CDR3 sequence reads: CASSFGTSGYNEQFF. The CDR3 bases are TGTGCCAGCAGCTTCGGGACTAGCGGCTACAATGAGCAGTTCTTC.

This clonotype was counted ten times or more. The V gene is TRBV11-3, the J gene TRBJ2-5; a weak D match, TRBD2 (6 bases). Per germline, CDR1 SGHNT and CDR2 YENEEA. This CDR3 region has 17 residues. V was clipped by 1 base and J by 2 bases, with 17 bases between them. The CDR3 sequence: CASSLGRGFSGQETQYF. Here the CDR3 DNA reads TGTGCCAGCAGCTTAGGCAGAGGTTTTAGCGGTCAAGAGACCCAGTACTTC.

The chain uses TRBV28 and TRBJ1-2; TRBD1 agrees at 10 bases. Germline loops: CDR1 MDHEN, CDR2 SYDVKM. Trimming took 6 bases from V and 6 from J; bases not matched to a gene: 10. The CDR3 covers 15 residues. CDR3 protein: CASRGGGQGKDGYTF. CDR3 bases: TGTGCCAGCAGAGGGGGGGGACAGGGGAAGGATGGCTACACCTTC.

Details on this clonotype: Just one base apart from a much larger clone, this may be a read error. The chain links TRBV20-1 to TRBJ2-3; TRBD2 might be the D (7 bases). This CDR3 contains 13 residues. The V end lost 7 bases, the J end lost 8 bases, and 19 bases lay between the germline ends. CDR1 is DFQATT, CDR2 SNEGSKA, per germline (reference sequence). The CDR3 spells CSVGGLSEGTQYF. The DNA for the CDR3 is TGCAGTGTGGGGGGGCTTAGTGAAGGTACGCAGTATTTT.